The 21 T cell receptor beta chains in this list originate from one sample, sequenced in a study of tumor-infiltrating lymphocytes in primary liver carcinoma (dated by TCRdb to about 2017). Without any cell sorting, total RNA and DNA were extracted together from approximately 22-30 mg of bulk tissue using the AllPrep DNA/RNA mini kit. Sequencing took place on an Illumina HiSeq 2500. Using a constant-region primer and ProtoScript II reverse transcriptase, TCRbeta-specific cDNA was reverse-transcribed from 500 to 650 ng total RNA. Three nested multiplex PCR rounds, following a slightly modified ARM-PCR procedure, were used to build the TCRbeta libraries. The first two PCR rounds used multiplex TRBV1-TRBV30 forward primers with a Cbeta reverse primer, each for approximately 9 cycles. TCRdb trimmed public reads at Q25 via fastp, called clones via MiXCR and kept in-frame beta chains. Identical CDR3 protein sequences are pooled into one entry, listed with their most common genes and DNA. The sample has about 30,000 distinct CDR3 sequences on record, 60% to 80% of them singletons. The ten biggest clones cover over 25% of the sample.

The sequencing sample was made of liver tumor tissue from sampling region 3. Reading the label with the study, this specimen's cell subset or site is: tumor region T3, left-lateral pole. The origin of the receptors is a woman in her twenties or thirties with primary liver carcinoma and hepatitis B virus infection.

With regard to this clonotype: The conserved final phenylalanine or tryptophan is absent from the CDR3, which likely points to a read error. This rearrangement joins TRBV6-2 or TRBV6-3 to TRBJ2-7; 8 nucleotides agree with TRBD1. The V segment lost 7 bases and the J segment 3 bases; nucleotides outside the gene matches: 11. This CDR3 has 15 amino acids. From germline, CDR1 is MNHEY and CDR2 SVGEGT. The CDR3 here is CASTFRQGRNYEQYI. The DNA for the CDR3 is TGTGCCAGCACATTTCGACAGGGGCGAAACTACGAGCAGTACATC.

This clonotype was picked up a small number of times. This may be a read error: a much more frequent sequence differs by one nucleotide. V and J are TRBV11-3 and TRBJ1-1, with 7 bases lining up with TRBD1. This CDR3 comprises 16 residues. J gave up 10 bases and V 1 base, and 15 bases lay outside the gene matches. Germline loops: CDR1 SGHNT, CDR2 YENEEA. CDR3 loop: CASSLAPCYAQGGAFF. In DNA form, the CDR3 reads TGTGCCAGCAGCTTAGCCCCCTGTTACGCTCAGGGGGGAGCTTTCTTT.

This clonotype has just a few counts. An end of the junction differs from the germline gene, which may be a read error. V and J are TRBV4-1 and TRBJ2-1, with D possibly matching TRBD1 (6 bases). Germline V gives CDR1 MGHRA, CDR2 YSYEKL. There are 16 residues in the CDR3. CDR3 residues: CASSQEPSTGYNGQFF. In DNA, the CDR3 is TGCGCCAGCAGCCAAGAGCCATCGACAGGATACAATGGGCAGTTCTTC.

This sequence joins TRBV11-2 and TRBJ2-1, with 7 nucleotides matching TRBD2. The CDR3 runs 16 residues. Germline V gives CDR1 SGHAT, CDR2 FQNNGV. For the CDR3, the DNA is TGTGTCGGCAGCACCTCTCTAACGGGAGGATACAATGAGCAGTTCTTC. This gives the protein CVGSTSLTGGYNEQFF.

On this clonotype itself: Just one base apart from a much larger clone, this may be a read error. This chain links TRBV12-3 or TRBV12-4 with TRBJ1-4; D is unresolved. The CDR3 spans 14 residues. The CDR3 sequence: CVSSPRRTNEKLFF. The CDR3 DNA reads as TGTGTCAGCAGTCCGAGGAGGACTAATGAAAAACTGTTTTTT.

Turning to this clonotype: It may be a read error: a sequence one base away is much more abundant. The DNA for the CDR3 is TGTGCCAGCAGTGGCGTTGCGACAGTGACTGGAAACACCATATATTTT. This gives the protein CASSGVATVTGNTIYF. The V call is TRBV12-3 or TRBV12-4, the J call TRBJ1-3; tentatively, D is TRBD1 (5 bases). V dropped 5 bases and J dropped 2 bases, with 16 bases sitting between them. The CDR3 runs 16 residues.

This clonotype has only a few counts. This sequence joins TRBV20-1 and TRBJ2-3; 9 bases are shared with TRBD2. With 5 bases clipped from V and 2 bases from J, the junction kept 8 bases outside the gene matches. The CDR3 loop spans 15 amino acids. Germline V gene sequence: CDR1 DFQATT, CDR2 SNEGSKA (reference sequence). The CDR3 here is CSAGSSGRLTDTQYF. The CDR3 DNA reads TGCAGTGCTGGATCGAGCGGGAGGCTCACAGATACGCAGTATTTT.

Turning to this clonotype: This may arise from a read error, as a much more abundant clone is one base away. The J gene is TRBJ2-6, the V gene TRBV10-3, with D perhaps matching TRBD1 (5 bases). CDR3 length: 16 amino acids. V lost 4 bases and J lost 0, with 10 bases in between. Per the germline V gene, CDR1 is ENHRY and CDR2 is SYGVKD. The CDR3 sequence: CAISGGLSSGANVLTF. In nucleotides, the CDR3 is TGTGCCATCAGTGGGGGCCTGTCCTCTGGGGCCAACGTCCTGACTTTC.

Remarks on this clonotype: A junction end diverges from the germline sequence, so it may reflect a read error. This chain joins TRBV6-2 or TRBV6-3 and TRBJ2-1; 10 nucleotides line up with TRBD2. Germline V gene sequence: CDR1 MNHEY, CDR2 SVGEGT. This CDR3 region has 20 residues. In DNA, the CDR3 is TGTGTCAGCAGTCACGGCAGTGCGGGTCTAGCGGGAGTGCCTAACAATGAGCAGTTCTTC. It is translated as CVSSHGSAGLAGVPNNEQFF.

Of note for this clonotype: A much bigger clone sits one base away, suggesting this may be a read error. The V and J genes are TRBV5-4 and TRBJ2-7, with D perhaps assigned TRBD1 or TRBD2 (5 bases each). V was cut by 8 bases and J by 6 bases, with 21 bases left in between. CDR3 length equals 14 residues. Germline CDR1 SGHNT, CDR2 YYREEE (reference sequence). The CDR3 nucleotides are TGTGCCAGAAGCGAGGCGGACGGGGCCCCCGAGCAGTACTTC. Amino acids: CARSEADGAPEQYF.

A remark on this clonotype: At one end, the junction sequence differs from germline, possibly due to a read error. DNA for the CDR3: TGTGCCAGCAGTTTCTGGGCGTGGGGCGTGTACGAGCAGTGCTTC. The encoded protein is CASSFWAWGVYEQCF. The rearrangement uses TRBV28 and TRBJ2-7; D may be TRBD1 (5 bases). The CDR3 covers 15 residues. The germline gives CDR1 MDHEN, CDR2 SYDVKM. The complete variable domain, with remaining parts taken from reference TRBV28 and TRBJ2-7, reads DVKVTQSSRYLVKRTGEKVFLECVQDMDHENMFWYRQDPGLGLRLIYFSYDVKMKEKGDIPEGYSVSREKKERFSLILESASTNQTSMYLCASSFWAWGVYEQCFGPGTRLTVT.

Worth noting for this clonotype: One end of the junction fails to match germline, which may point to a read error. This chain connects TRBV10-3 to TRBJ2-5, with D hard to call. This CDR3 is 15 amino acids long. CDR1 and CDR2 (germline): ENHRY, SYGVKD. CDR3 bases: TGTGCCATCAGTGTGTCGGCTGCCAGACAAGAGACCAAGTACTTC. This translates into CAISVSAARQETKYF.

This clonotype was seen many times. A read error may account for a junction end that differs from germline. This chain links TRBV11-2 with TRBJ2-1; 8 bases are shared with TRBD2. There are 16 residues in the CDR3. The germline CDR1 and CDR2 sequences are SGHAT and FQNNGV. Written as DNA, the CDR3 is TGTGCCAGCAGCCCCGGGCTAGCGGGCGATTACAATGGGCAGTTCTTC. Amino acid sequence: CASSPGLAGDYNGQFF.

Comments on this clonotype: Mismatch with germline at one junction end may stem from a read error. The genes are TRBV20-1 and TRBJ2-1; 12 bases are shared with TRBD2. CDR1 is DFQATT, CDR2 SNEGSKA, per germline (reference sequence). The CDR3 contains 17 residues. This chain's CDR3 is CNARDSRGTSGCYGQFF. DNA of the CDR3: TGCAATGCTAGAGACTCCCGGGGGACTAGCGGGTGCTATGGGCAGTTCTTC.

The rearrangement joins TRBV28 to TRBJ2-1, with a possible D match to TRBD1 (6 bases). Trimming left V 7 bases short and J 7 bases short, with 20 bases between. The CDR3 runs to 15 residues. Germline lookup yields CDR1 MDHEN and CDR2 SYDVKM. CDR3 in DNA: TGTGCCAGCAACCACCGGGACACGGGTAAGAATGAGCAGTTCTTC. Its translation: CASNHRDTGKNEQFF.

Concerning this clonotype: A much larger clonotype is one base distant, so this may be a read error. The rearrangement joins TRBV6-1 to TRBJ2-5; D perhaps matches TRBD1 (6 bases). The CDR3 spans 14 residues. The V gene's germline CDR1 is MNHNS and CDR2 SASEGT. In nucleotides, the CDR3 is TGTGCCAGCAGTGAACGCGGACAGTCTTCTACCCTGTACTTC. It yields the protein CASSERGQSSTLYF.

On this clonotype itself: The junction departs from germline at one end; a sequencing error may be responsible. This sequence joins TRBV5-4 and TRBJ2-1, with 9 bases matching TRBD1. The length of the CDR3 is 17 residues. Germline V CDR1 and CDR2: SGHNT, YYREEE (reference sequence). The CDR3 coding sequence is TGTGACAGCAGAAACACACCGGGACAGGGTAGTCGCAATGAGCAGTTCTTC. Protein sequence: CDSRNTPGQGSRNEQFF.

Note on this clonotype: One end of the junction fails to match germline, which may point to a read error. J is TRBJ2-1 and V is TRBV10-3; 8 bases map to TRBD2. CDR3 length: 16 amino acids. The germline V gene encodes CDR1 ENHRY and CDR2 SYGVKD. The CDR3, as DNA: TGTGGCATCAATGAGTCGGCAGCGGGAGCCTACAATGAGCTGTTCTTC. Translated, it gives CGINESAAGAYNELFF.

Worth noting for this clonotype: In this CDR3 the conserved last residue, phenylalanine or tryptophan, is missing, so a read error is likely. For the CDR3, the DNA is TGTGCCAGTAGTTTACACAGCAATCAGTCCCAGCATCTT. Translation: CASSLHSNQSQHL. The V gene is TRBV12-3 or TRBV12-4, the J gene TRBJ1-5; D call uncertain. The CDR3 sequence is 13 residues long.

The genes are TRBV11-2 and TRBJ2-1, with D perhaps TRBD1 (5 bases). Germline values: CDR1 SGHAT, CDR2 FQNNGV. V lost 4 bases, J lost 6 bases, and 16 bases lay in between. This CDR3 contains 15 residues. Written as DNA, the CDR3 is TGTGCCAGCAGCTCACCTCGGACAAACGGCAATGAGCAGTTCTTC. This sequence encodes CASSSPRTNGNEQFF.

About this clonotype itself: In this CDR3 the conserved last residue, phenylalanine or tryptophan, is missing, so a read error is likely. The DNA is omitted, as the CDR3 cannot be located on it reliably, and the CDR3 follows TCRdb's listing. The chain carries TRBV6-5 and TRBJ2-5; the tabulated D call, TRBD1, remains unverified against the DNA. Germline V gene sequence: CDR1 MNHEY, CDR2 SVGAGI. The CDR3 is made up of 13 amino acids, end residues included. The CDR3 protein is CASSTDRGLTRYI.